What follows are 18 T cell receptor beta chains derived from one specimen sequenced in a study of shared clonotypes between healthy human individuals. Only in-frame clones appear in the TCRdb table, and some are missing; sequencing was by immunoSEQ multiplex PCR. The repertoire has roughly 1.5 million clones, approximately 98% of them found once; the top ten carry approximately 0.44%. The sequenced sample consisted of naive CD4+ T cells sorted from blood. Sample subset: CD45RA+ positively selected. These receptors were taken from a man aged 25-45 years in good health.

This sequence joins TRBV5-6 and TRBJ2-7; 7 positions match TRBD2. CDR3 length equals 13 residues. Germline CDR1 is SGHDT and CDR2 is YYEEEE. J lost 3 bases, V lost 1 base, and 1 base had no gene match. The CDR3 spells CASSLTSVYEQYF. Here the CDR3 DNA reads TGTGCCAGCAGCTTGACTAGCGTCTACGAGCAGTACTTC.

The chain has TRBV5-1 and TRBJ1-1, with D maybe TRBD1 (5 bases). The CDR3 totals 15 residues. With 1 base removed from V and 4 bases from J, the gap between germline ends came to 14 bases. Germline V lookup: CDR1 SGHRS, CDR2 YFSETQ. The CDR3 DNA sequence: TGCGCCAGCAGCTTGCAGGGTTCTAGAGGCACTGAAGCTTTCTTT. Its protein product is CASSLQGSRGTEAFF. Supplemented by reference TRBV5-1 and TRBJ1-1, the full variable domain reads KAGVTQTPRYLIKTRGQQVTLSCSPISGHRSVSWYQQTPGQGLQFLFEYFSETQRNKGNFPGRFSGRQFSNSRSEMNVSTLELGDSALYLCASSLQGSRGTEAFFGQGTRLTVV.

The chain couples TRBV13 to TRBJ2-6, with 9 bases lining up with TRBD1. CDR3 size: 20 residues. Trimming at V came to 1 base and at J to 2 bases, leaving 12 bases not matched to a gene. Germline CDR1 reads PRHDT; CDR2 reads FYEKMQ (reference sequence). The CDR3 nucleotides read TGTGCCAGCAGCTTAGTTCCGTCGGGACAGGGAGGTCCTGGGGCCAACGTCCTGACTTTC. Translation gives CASSLVPSGQGGPGANVLTF.

V and J are TRBV28 and TRBJ2-7; D gene unclear. V shed 4 bases and J shed 7 bases, with 17 bases lying between them. The CDR3 is made up of 14 amino acids. Germline lookup yields CDR1 MDHEN and CDR2 SYDVKM. In nucleotides, the CDR3 is TGTGCCAGCAGTTCCCCGGTACATAAGAGGGAGCAGTACTTC. Translating gives CASSSPVHKREQYF.

This clone is a singleton in its sample. The chain recombines TRBV25-1 with TRBJ2-3; no reliable D call. Germline V gene lookup returns CDR1 MGHDK and CDR2 SYGVNS. V lost 5 bases and J lost 3, with 15 bases in between. The CDR3 is 15 amino acids. The CDR3 protein is CASSPEPGVTDTQYF. For the CDR3, the DNA is TGTGCCAGCAGTCCCGAGCCCGGAGTAACAGATACGCAGTATTTT.

The V and J genes are TRBV27 and TRBJ2-7; 10 bases line up with TRBD2. Germline V gives CDR1 MNHEY, CDR2 SMNVEV (reference sequence). There are 14 residues in the CDR3. Losses at the gene ends were 6 bases for V and 4 bases for J; bases not matched to a gene: 6. Here the CDR3 reads CASRASGRAYEQYF. The DNA of the CDR3 is TGTGCCAGCAGAGCAAGCGGGAGGGCGTACGAGCAGTACTTC.

In this sample, this clone turned up once. The J gene is TRBJ1-1, the V gene TRBV7-2; D ambiguous. CDR1 SGHTA and CDR2 FQGNSA come from the germline V gene. The CDR3 is 16 residues long. The V and J ends lost 0 bases and 1 base respectively, with 12 bases between them. The CDR3: CASSLATRYQNTEAFF. CDR3 sequence (DNA): TGTGCCAGCAGCTTAGCGACTCGATACCAGAACACTGAAGCTTTCTTT.

As to this clone: The sample has other DNA sequences that encode this CDR3 too. CDR3 amino acids: CASSRGGTYEQYF. The CDR3 DNA follows: TGTGCCAGTAGCCGGGGTGGCACCTACGAGCAGTACTTC. V usage is TRBV19 and J usage is TRBJ2-7; D perhaps matches TRBD2 (5 bases). Germline V gene data show CDR1 as LNHDA and CDR2 as SQIVND (reference sequence). The CDR3 contains 13 residues. Trimming stripped 6 bases from V and 2 bases from J, with 11 bases between.

The rearrangement links TRBV6-5 to TRBJ2-6; D gene uncertain. With 1 base removed from V and 2 bases from J, the gap between germline ends came to 9 bases. This CDR3 has 16 amino acids. Per the germline V gene, CDR1 is MNHEY and CDR2 is SVGAGI. The CDR3 nucleotides read TGTGCCAGCAGTTACTACGGTGGGCCTGGGGCCAACGTCCTGACTTTC. Translation gives CASSYYGGPGANVLTF.

The rearrangement joins TRBV5-8 to TRBJ1-4; tentatively, D is TRBD1 (5 bases). V was pared by 1 base and J by 8 bases, with 15 bases between. This CDR3 is built from 15 residues. Germline CDR1 is SGHTS and CDR2 is YDEGEE. The CDR3 region is CASSLTSGTDEKLFF. The CDR3 nucleotides are TGTGCCAGCAGCTTGACCTCCGGGACTGACGAAAAACTGTTTTTT.

The rearrangement links TRBV30 to TRBJ2-7; D unresolved. The length of the CDR3 is 14 residues. Per germline, CDR1 GTSNPN and CDR2 SVGIG (reference sequence). The V and J ends lost 1 base and 4 bases respectively, with 14 bases between them. The CDR3 loop reads CAWSGHSNKYEQYF. CDR3 in DNA: TGTGCCTGGAGTGGACATTCCAATAAGTACGAGCAGTACTTC.

V usage is TRBV4-3 and J usage is TRBJ2-3; TRBD2 aligns across 7 bases. This CDR3 has 16 amino acids. The junction had 13 bases not matched to a gene; V was cut back by 7 bases and J by 3 bases. Germline CDR1 and CDR2: LGHNA and YSLEER. In DNA form, the CDR3 reads TGCGCCAGCAACTACGCCCGGGGGGAAGGTACAGATACGCAGTATTTT. Protein: CASNYARGEGTDTQYF.

The chain employs TRBV19 and TRBJ2-1; 7 bases line up with TRBD2. The J segment lost 5 bases and the V segment lost 7 bases, leaving 14 bases of the junction unmatched. CDR1 and CDR2 (germline): LNHDA, SQIVND (reference sequence). The CDR3 has 16 residues. The CDR3 reads CASKKTGLAADNEQFF. CDR3 coding DNA: TGTGCCAGTAAAAAAACCGGGCTAGCGGCTGACAATGAGCAGTTCTTC.

This sequence joins TRBV18 and TRBJ1-3; tentative D call: TRBD1 (6 bases). Germline CDR1 reads KGHSH; CDR2 reads LQKENI. V lost 3 bases to trimming and J lost 8 bases, with 14 bases between them. The CDR3 spans 14 residues. DNA for the CDR3: TGTGCCAGCTCACCCCTGGACAGAGCGGACACCATATATTTT. Translation gives CASSPLDRADTIYF.

The V call is TRBV28, the J call TRBJ1-2; tentatively, D is TRBD1 (6 bases). Trimming stripped 7 bases from V and 3 bases from J, with 21 bases between. In germline, CDR1 is MDHEN, CDR2 SYDVKM. The CDR3 loop spans 16 amino acids. CDR3 protein: CASIPHTTGMDYGYTF. DNA for the CDR3: TGTGCCAGCATCCCCCATACTACAGGGATGGACTATGGCTACACCTTC.

This clone came up once. V usage is TRBV7-5 and J usage is TRBJ2-5; the table's D gene call, TRBD1, was not cross checked with the DNA. TRBV7-5 is termed a pseudogene. The CDR3 extends over 15 amino acids. CDR3 sequence (DNA): TGTGCCAGAAGCTCCCCGGGACAGGGGCCCCTGGAGCAGTACTTC. Its translation is CARSSPGQGPLEQYF.

This clone has a single count. The V and J genes are TRBV2 and TRBJ2-7; 12 nucleotides line up with TRBD2. Germline assignment: CDR1 SNHLY and CDR2 FYNNEI. V lost 7 bases and J lost 6; bases outside the gene matches: 4. This CDR3 spans 13 amino acids. The CDR3 DNA is TGTGCCAGCAAGAGACTAGCGGGAGTCGAGCAGTACTTC. Protein sequence: CASKRLAGVEQYF.

The chain combines TRBV11-3 with TRBJ1-1; 10 positions agree with TRBD1. The CDR3 covers 16 residues. V shed 5 bases and J 4 bases; nucleotides not matched to a gene: 10. Germline-derived CDR1 and CDR2 are SGHNT and YENEEA. The DNA for the CDR3 is TGTGCCAGCAGCCCCTCCGCGACAGGGGGCTTCACTGAAGCTTTCTTT. Encoded protein: CASSPSATGGFTEAFF.